These 13 T cell receptor beta chains originate from one sample sequenced in a study of shared clonotypes between healthy human individuals. Assay used: immunoSEQ multiplex PCR; TCRdb lists only in-frame clones, some missing. In the table there are roughly 590,000 clones, 95% of which are singletons. Positive CCR7 selection of CD45RO-negative cells yielded the naive CD8 cells, and terminally differentiated effector memory CD45RA+ cells were excluded. The specimen sequenced was naive CD8+ T cells sorted from blood. The receptors were gathered from a woman in her twenties or thirties in good health.

The rearrangement joins TRBV5-1 to TRBJ1-1; 7 nucleotides line up with TRBD1. Losses at the gene ends were 4 bases for V and 1 base for J; bases not matched to a gene: 7. This CDR3 is built from 15 residues. Germline values: CDR1 SGHRS, CDR2 YFSETQ. In nucleotides, the CDR3 is TGCGCCAGCAGCCTCCCCGGGGACAGGAACACTGAAGCTTTCTTT. Encoded protein: CASSLPGDRNTEAFF.

V usage is TRBV4-2 and J usage is TRBJ2-1; 11 positions agree with TRBD2. CDR3 size: 15 residues. With V trimmed by 5 bases and J by 8 bases, 8 bases remained unmatched. Germline V CDR1 and CDR2: LGHNA, YNFKEQ. The chain's CDR3 is CASSVGTSGLDEQFF. The CDR3 coding sequence is TGTGCCAGCAGCGTCGGGACTAGCGGTTTGGATGAGCAGTTCTTC.

V usage is TRBV5-6 and J usage is TRBJ1-4, with unresolved D. CDR3 size: 13 residues. V lost 4 bases and J 6 bases, leaving 10 bases between the germline ends. The germline CDR1 and CDR2 sequences are SGHDT and YYEEEE. The CDR3 DNA reads TGTGCCAGCAGCCCCGAGAGAGATGAAAAACTGTTTTTT. Its protein product is CASSPERDEKLFF. Filled out from reference TRBV5-6 and TRBJ1-4, the complete variable domain reads DAGVTQSPTHLIKTRGQQVTLRCSPKSGHDTVSWYQQALGQGPQFIFQYYEEEERQRGNFPDRFSGHQFPNYSSELNVNALLLGDSALYLCASSPERDEKLFFGSGTQLSVL.

The chain has TRBV6-6 and TRBJ1-1; no firm D call. The CDR3 has 14 residues. Per germline, CDR1 MNHNY and CDR2 SVGAGI (reference sequence). Trimming took off 2 bases at V and 4 bases at J, with 11 bases between the two ends. CDR3 nucleotides: TGTGCCAGCAGTTACACCGTCGAGGGCACTGAAGCTTTCTTT. Translating gives CASSYTVEGTEAFF.

The chain joins TRBV9 to TRBJ2-7; 7 positions match TRBD2. Germline lookup yields CDR1 SGDLS and CDR2 YYNGEE. CDR3 size: 15 residues. The V gene end was trimmed by 6 bases and the J gene end by 5 bases; junction bases not matched to a gene: 14. The CDR3 nucleotides read TGTGCCAGCACCCTTGGGGCGGGAGTAGGGCACGAGCAGTACTTC. This translates into CASTLGAGVGHEQYF. The full variable domain, with the rest looked up from reference TRBV9 and TRBJ2-7, is DSGVTQTPKHLITATGQRVTLRCSPRSGDLSVYWYQQSLDQGLQFLIQYYNGEERAKGNILERFSAQQFPDLHSELNLSSLELGDSALYFCASTLGAGVGHEQYFGPGTRLTVT.

The chain recombines TRBV15 with TRBJ2-5; 8 nucleotides align to TRBD2. In germline, CDR1 is LNHNV, CDR2 YYDKDF (reference sequence). The CDR3 runs 15 residues. With V trimmed by 0 bases and J by 4 bases, 4 bases remained unmatched. This chain's CDR3 is CATSRDVLAGETQYF. The CDR3 DNA follows: TGTGCCACCAGCAGAGATGTCCTAGCGGGAGAGACCCAGTACTTC.

This chain uses TRBV28 with TRBJ1-1; D remains unclear. V gave up 7 bases and J gave up 5 bases, with 14 bases separating them. From germline, CDR1 is MDHEN and CDR2 SYDVKM. This CDR3 has 13 residues. This CDR3 reads CASNPDGRTEAFF. The CDR3 coding sequence is TGTGCCAGCAACCCCGACGGTCGGACTGAAGCTTTCTTT.

The CDR3 DNA is TGTGCCAGCAGCCAAGAGGCTGGGGGCGAGGTGTACGAGCAGTACTTC. Protein sequence: CASSQEAGGEVYEQYF. This sequence joins TRBV4-2 and TRBJ2-7, with D possibly matching TRBD1 (6 bases). The CDR3 loop spans 16 amino acids. Trimming shortened V by 0 bases and J by 4 bases, and 16 bases separated the two germline ends. The germline V gene encodes CDR1 LGHNA and CDR2 YNFKEQ.

The J gene is TRBJ2-7, the V gene TRBV5-1; D gene uncertain. The germline gives CDR1 SGHRS, CDR2 YFSETQ. The CDR3 is 15 amino acids. V shed 2 bases and J shed 3 bases, with 15 bases lying between them. CDR3 sequence: CASSFSGYKDYEQYF. CDR3 coding DNA: TGCGCCAGCAGCTTTAGTGGTTACAAGGACTACGAGCAGTACTTC.

The chain couples TRBV4-2 to TRBJ1-4; perhaps TRBD1 as D (5 bases). Trimming pared 11 bases from V and 6 bases from J, leaving 13 bases between. The CDR3 loop spans 12 amino acids. CDR1 LGHNA and CDR2 YNFKEQ come from the germline V gene. The DNA of the CDR3 is TGTGCCGCCGGCGGGGCAGATGAAAAACTGTTTTTT. Its protein is CAAGGADEKLFF.

In DNA, the CDR3 is TGTGCCAGCAGTTACGGGGGACACGGGGAGCTGTTTTTT. It encodes CASSYGGHGELFF. This sequence joins TRBV6-5 and TRBJ2-2, with D perhaps matching TRBD1 (6 bases). The CDR3 sequence is 13 residues long. CDR1 and CDR2 from the germline V gene are MNHEY and SVGAGI. Trimming left V 2 bases short and J 7 bases short, with 8 bases between.

The V gene is TRBV7-6, the J gene TRBJ1-2, with D perhaps TRBD1 (5 bases). V was clipped by 7 bases and J by 4 bases, with 22 bases between them. Per the germline V gene, CDR1 is SGHVS and CDR2 is FNYEAQ. This CDR3 is built from 16 residues. The CDR3 DNA reads TGTGCCAGCACCCGCGGGCAGGGCGAATCGATCTATGGCTACACCTTC. Translating gives CASTRGQGESIYGYTF.

The chain has TRBV5-4 and TRBJ2-1, with 7 bases lining up with TRBD2. The J segment lost 0 bases and the V segment lost 0 bases, leaving 12 bases of the junction unmatched. The CDR3 loop spans 19 amino acids. Germline V gene sequence: CDR1 SGHNT, CDR2 YYREEE (reference sequence). In DNA form, the CDR3 reads TGTGCCAGCAGCTTGGGGGCTAGCGGAGTTTTAAGCTCCTACAATGAGCAGTTCTTC. Its protein is CASSLGASGVLSSYNEQFF.